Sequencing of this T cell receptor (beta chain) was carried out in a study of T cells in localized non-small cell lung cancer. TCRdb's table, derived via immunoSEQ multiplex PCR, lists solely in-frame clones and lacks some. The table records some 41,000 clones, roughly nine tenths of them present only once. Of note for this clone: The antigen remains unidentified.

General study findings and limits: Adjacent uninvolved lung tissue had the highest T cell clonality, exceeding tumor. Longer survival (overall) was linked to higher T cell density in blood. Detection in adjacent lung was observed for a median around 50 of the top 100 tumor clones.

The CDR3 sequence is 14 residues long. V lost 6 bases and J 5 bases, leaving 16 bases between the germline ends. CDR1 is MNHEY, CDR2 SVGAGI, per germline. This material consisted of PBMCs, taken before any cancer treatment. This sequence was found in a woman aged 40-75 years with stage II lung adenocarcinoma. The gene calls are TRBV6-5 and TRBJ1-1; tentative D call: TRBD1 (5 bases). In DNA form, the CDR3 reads TGTGCCAGCAGCCAGGGTTTGAGGAGGACTGAAGCTTTCTTT. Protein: CASSQGLRRTEAFF.